Following are 28 T cell receptor beta chains from one sample sequenced in a study of blood T cells in healthy people across ages (dated by TCRdb to about 2015). Libraries were built with 5' RACE. Sequenced on an Illumina HiSeq 2500. A second PCR of about 7 to 12 cycles was run with a J-beta primer mix and a sample-barcoded 5' primer. TCRdb took the public reads, trimmed them with fastp at Q25, ran MiXCR for clone calling and kept in-frame beta chains. Every CDR3 protein is listed once, alongside the most common genes and DNA of its rows. The sample includes some 320,000 distinct CDR3 sequences, with less than 30% observed a single time. The ten biggest clones cover 29% of the sample. The material sequenced was blood. These receptor sequences come from a woman in her 70s in good health.

This rearrangement joins TRBV5-1 to TRBJ2-5, with TRBD2 matching 15 bases. The J segment lost 4 bases and the V segment lost 9 bases, leaving 13 bases of the junction unmatched. The germline gives CDR1 SGHRS, CDR2 YFSETQ. The CDR3 sequence is 17 residues long. The CDR3 nucleotides are TGCGCCACCAGTATCGCCTCGGGACTAGCGGGAGGAGAGACCCAGTACTTC. Its protein product is CATSIASGLAGGETQYF.

This chain uses TRBV6-5 with TRBJ2-5; 11 bases line up with TRBD1. The CDR3 is made up of 15 amino acids. V lost 2 bases to trimming and J lost 5 bases; unmatched junction nucleotides: 4. In germline, CDR1 is MNHEY, CDR2 SVGAGI. The CDR3 DNA reads as TGTGCCAGCAGTTACCATGGGACAGGGGGGGAGACCCAGTACTTC. Amino acid sequence: CASSYHGTGGETQYF.

This clonotype appeared a few times. V gene TRBV20-1 combines with J gene TRBJ2-7, with TRBD2 identical over 8 bases. This CDR3 contains 12 residues. Germline V gene sequence: CDR1 DFQATT, CDR2 SNEGSKA (reference sequence). This CDR3 reads CSSPGGGKEQYF. The DNA of the CDR3 is TGCTCCTCTCCGGGGGGGGGAAAGGAGCAGTACTTC.

The CDR3 region is CASSQGRPADTQYF. Written as DNA, the CDR3 is TGCGCCAGCAGCCAAGGACGGCCCGCAGATACGCAGTATTTT. This chain connects TRBV4-3 to TRBJ2-3, with unresolved D. Germline V gene lookup returns CDR1 LGHNA and CDR2 YSLEER. This CDR3 has 14 residues. Trimming cost V 1 base and J 4 bases, with 9 bases left between them.

The V call is TRBV29-1, the J call TRBJ2-7, with 7 bases fitting TRBD1. The V gene end was trimmed by 0 bases and the J gene end by 3 bases; junction bases not matched to a gene: 8. The CDR3 runs to 15 residues. Germline CDR1 reads SQVTM; CDR2 reads ANQGSEA. The CDR3 DNA follows: TGCAGCGTTGAAGACGCGACAGGGTTGGACTACGAGCAGTACTTC. It encodes CSVEDATGLDYEQYF.

Ten or more counts support this clonotype. This CDR3 is CAISALPTNYGYTF. Written as DNA, the CDR3 is TGTGCCATCAGCGCCCTACCAACTAACTATGGCTACACCTTC. This chain links TRBV10-3 with TRBJ1-2; D remains ambiguous. This CDR3 has 14 residues. CDR1 is ENHRY, CDR2 SYGVKD, per germline. Trimming took off 6 bases at V and 0 bases at J, with 11 bases between the two ends.

Here the CDR3 reads CASSRGVSTSGETQYF. CDR3 sequence (DNA): TGTGCCAGCAGCCGTGGGGTCTCGACTAGCGGTGAGACCCAGTACTTC. The chain links TRBV7-6 to TRBJ2-5, with 9 bases aligning to TRBD2. Germline assignment: CDR1 SGHVS and CDR2 FNYEAQ. V lost 5 bases, J lost 5 bases, and 12 bases stayed unmatched. This CDR3 comprises 16 residues.

In this sample, this clonotype turned up a few times. V usage is TRBV11-2 and J usage is TRBJ1-6, with 8 bases aligning to TRBD1. Germline CDR1 reads SGHAT; CDR2 reads FQNNGV. V lost 9 bases, J lost 8 bases, and 6 bases stayed unmatched. The CDR3 loop spans 13 amino acids. DNA of the CDR3: TGTGCCAGTTCGAAGGACAGGGATTCACCCCTCCACTTT. This codes for CASSKDRDSPLHF.

The chain joins TRBV28 to TRBJ1-4; TRBD1 agrees at 7 bases. CDR3 length equals 13 residues. V shed 5 bases, J shed 8 bases, and the junction held 5 bases outside the gene matches. CDR1 and CDR2 (germline): MDHEN, SYDVKM. The CDR3, as DNA: TGTGCCAGCAGTACAGGGGTATACGAAAAACTGTTTTTT. The encoded protein is CASSTGVYEKLFF.

The sample holds a few counts of this clonotype. The V gene is TRBV2, the J gene TRBJ2-7, with D unclear. Germline values: CDR1 SNHLY, CDR2 FYNNEI. The CDR3 is made up of 12 amino acids. The V end was cut by 7 bases, the J end by 3 bases, with 10 bases between. DNA for the CDR3: TGTGCCAGCAAATATGGCAGCTACGAGCAGTACTTC. This encodes CASKYGSYEQYF.

The chain carries TRBV20-1 and TRBJ2-7, with D possibly TRBD1 on 5 matching bases. The length of the CDR3 is 11 residues. The germline V and J ends were trimmed by 6 bases and 3 bases, with 9 bases remaining between them. Germline values: CDR1 DFQATT, CDR2 SNEGSKA (reference sequence). The CDR3 loop reads CSATRDYEQYF. CDR3 nucleotide sequence: TGCAGTGCGACCAGGGACTACGAGCAGTACTTC.

This sequence joins TRBV7-8 and TRBJ1-6, with a tentative D call TRBD1 (6 bases). Germline assignment: CDR1 SGHVS and CDR2 FQNEAQ. The CDR3 totals 16 residues. V was pared by 11 bases and J by 3 bases, with 20 bases between. CDR3 protein: CAGSPRGQDYNSPLHF. CDR3 nucleotide sequence: TGTGCCGGAAGCCCTCGGGGGCAGGACTATAATTCACCCCTCCACTTT.

Concerning this clonotype: This may arise from a read error, as a much more abundant clone is one base away. The chain combines TRBV6-5 with TRBJ1-1, with a tentative D call TRBD1 (5 bases). CDR3 length: 16 residues. Between the trimmed V and J ends, which lost 4 bases and 3 bases, there was a span of 18 bases. CDR1 is MNHEY, CDR2 SVGAGI, per germline. DNA of the CDR3: TGTGCCAGCAGTTCAAGCAGGGCGTTGGGTTACACTGAAGCTTTCTTT. This encodes CASSSSRALGYTEAFF.

This clonotype occurred a few times. V and J are TRBV5-1 and TRBJ2-2; either TRBD1 or TRBD2 may fit D (5 bases each). In germline, CDR1 is SGHRS, CDR2 YFSETQ. V lost 3 bases to trimming and J lost 2 bases, with 11 bases between them. CDR3 size: 15 residues. The CDR3 sequence is CASSYGTQNTGELFF. Written as DNA, the CDR3 is TGCGCCAGCAGCTATGGGACCCAAAACACCGGGGAGCTGTTTTTT.

This clonotype was picked up a small number of times. The rearrangement links TRBV9 to TRBJ1-6, with TRBD1 matching over 9 bases. The trim removed 4 bases at V and 7 bases at J, leaving 9 bases unmatched. The length of the CDR3 is 16 residues. Germline V gene sequence: CDR1 SGDLS, CDR2 YYNGEE. DNA of the CDR3: TGTGCCAGCAGCAGCCGGGACAGGGACTTAAATTCACCCCTCCACTTT. Protein sequence: CASSSRDRDLNSPLHF.

In its sample, this clonotype was seen a few times. The J gene is TRBJ1-2, the V gene TRBV28; D is perhaps TRBD1 (6 bases). In germline, CDR1 is MDHEN, CDR2 SYDVKM. CDR3 length equals 16 residues. The V and J ends lost 1 base and 1 base respectively, with 13 bases between them. The CDR3 here is CASSLYRGASNYGYTF. As DNA, the CDR3 is TGTGCCAGCAGTTTATATCGGGGGGCCAGTAACTATGGCTACACCTTC.

This clonotype was picked up a small number of times. The CDR3 DNA reads as TGTGCCAGCAGCGGGAGGGGGGGATACAATGAGCAGTTCTTC. Translating it yields CASSGRGGYNEQFF. The chain recombines TRBV6-2 or TRBV6-3 with TRBJ2-1, with TRBD2 matching 8 bases. CDR3 size: 14 residues. Germline CDR1 reads MNHEY; CDR2 reads SVGEGT. Trimming removed 6 bases from V and 4 bases from J; junction bases left unmatched: 5.

The V and J genes are TRBV6-2 or TRBV6-3 and TRBJ2-3, with D maybe TRBD1 (5 bases). There are 16 residues in the CDR3. V shed 5 bases and J shed 0 bases, with 15 bases lying between them. Germline V gives CDR1 MNHEY, CDR2 SVGEGT. In DNA, the CDR3 is TGTGCCAGCAGTGGTCAGGCTGGGGCTAGCACAGATACGCAGTATTTT. Translated: CASSGQAGASTDTQYF.

This clonotype has a count of ten or more. This chain joins TRBV20-1 and TRBJ2-5; D might be TRBD2 (6 bases). The J call may be incorrect, as the DNA end agrees better with TRBJ2-1. The CDR3 extends over 16 amino acids. Germline V CDR1 and CDR2: DFQATT, SNEGSKA (reference sequence). CDR3 sequence reads: CSAREGTRDFENEQFF. The CDR3 coding sequence is TGCAGTGCTAGAGAGGGGACCCGGGACTTCGAAAATGAGCAGTTCTTC.

The V and J genes are TRBV19 and TRBJ2-1, with 8 bases lining up with TRBD1. The J call may be mistaken, given a closer DNA end match to TRBJ2-7. The germline CDR1 and CDR2 sequences are LNHDA and SQIVND (reference sequence). This CDR3 comprises 17 residues. The CDR3: CASSIGLRDRNNYEQYF. The CDR3 DNA follows: TGTGCCAGTAGTATAGGCCTCCGGGACAGGAACAACTACGAGCAGTACTTC.

This clonotype came up a few times. DNA of the CDR3: TGTGCCAGCAGCCAACCGGGGACCGATGAAAAACTGTTTTTT. Its protein product is CASSQPGTDEKLFF. The rearrangement joins TRBV3-1 to TRBJ1-4; D might be TRBD1 (5 bases). The CDR3 covers 14 residues. The V gene lost 2 bases and the J gene lost 6 bases, with 10 bases spanning the gap. CDR1 and CDR2 from the germline V gene are LGHDT and YNNKEL (reference sequence).

This chain links TRBV2 with TRBJ2-5, with TRBD2 identical over 8 bases. CDR1 SNHLY and CDR2 FYNNEI come from the germline V gene. The CDR3 totals 15 residues. The V segment lost 3 bases and the J segment 4 bases; nucleotides outside the gene matches: 7. CDR3 amino acids: CASSDTGGPSETQYF. For the CDR3, the DNA is TGTGCCAGCAGTGACACGGGAGGGCCGTCAGAGACCCAGTACTTC.

This chain joins TRBV4-2 and TRBJ1-2; 10 nucleotides match TRBD1. V was clipped by 2 bases and J by 3 bases; unmatched bases: 6. Germline V CDR1 and CDR2: LGHNA, YNFKEQ. This CDR3 spans 16 amino acids. Here the CDR3 DNA reads TGTGCCAGCAGCCAATCGGGACAGGGGTCCCACTATGGCTACACCTTC. Translation gives CASSQSGQGSHYGYTF.

V gene TRBV20-1 combines with J gene TRBJ2-3, with TRBD2 matching over 14 bases. J gave up 4 bases and V 4 bases, and 7 bases lay outside the gene matches. From germline, CDR1 is DFQATT and CDR2 SNEGSKA (reference sequence). This CDR3 is built from 16 residues. CDR3 loop: CSATTSGRGVADTQYF. CDR3 DNA sequence: TGCAGTGCTACGACTAGCGGGAGGGGAGTGGCAGATACGCAGTATTTT.

There are a few counts of this clonotype. The V and J genes are TRBV5-1 and TRBJ2-5; D ambiguous. The CDR3 is 14 residues long. V was trimmed by 5 bases and J by 4 bases, leaving 15 bases between them. Germline assignment: CDR1 SGHRS and CDR2 YFSETQ. CDR3: CASSPQIPPETQYF. The CDR3 DNA sequence: TGCGCCAGCAGTCCACAAATCCCCCCAGAGACCCAGTACTTC.

As to this clonotype: The CDR3 carries no conserved terminal phenylalanine or tryptophan, so it likely arises from a read error. The chain couples TRBV7-2 to TRBJ2-7; perhaps TRBD2 as D (6 bases). The germline V and J ends were trimmed by 5 bases and 2 bases, with 16 bases remaining between them. The CDR3 is made up of 15 amino acids. Germline CDR1 and CDR2: SGHTA and FQGNSA. The CDR3, as DNA: TGTGCCAGCAGCCAAGCCGGGACTGGAACCTACGAGCAGTACCTC. Encoded protein: CASSQAGTGTYEQYL.

This clonotype was counted a single time. V is TRBV7-9 and J is TRBJ1-2; TRBD1 matches at 10 bases. The CDR3 length is 15 residues. V dropped 4 bases and J dropped 4; count of bases not matched to a gene: 6. In germline, CDR1 is SEHNR, CDR2 FQNEAQ (reference sequence). The CDR3 coding sequence is TGTGCCAGCAGCTCGGGGACAGGGGAGAGCTATGGCTACACCTTC. Amino acids: CASSSGTGESYGYTF. The variable domain in full, completed from reference TRBV7-9 and TRBJ1-2, reads DTGVSQNPRHKITKRGQNVTFRCDPISEHNRLYWYRQTLGQGPEFLTYFQNEAQLEKSRLLSDRFSAERPKGSFSTLEIQRTEQGDSAMYLCASSSGTGESYGYTFGSGTRLTVV.

Many counts were recorded for this clonotype. V and J are TRBV7-2 and TRBJ2-5; D gene unclear. The CDR3 totals 12 residues. CDR1 and CDR2 (germline): SGHTA, FQGNSA. V lost 0 bases and J 4 bases, leaving 3 bases between the germline ends. CDR3: CASSLARETQYF. CDR3 nucleotide sequence: TGTGCCAGCAGCTTAGCCAGAGAGACCCAGTACTTC.